The rows below give T cell receptor beta chains drawn from one sample of a study of T cells in Graves' hyperthyroidism and ophthalmopathy. TCRdb reprocessed the multiplex PCR reads via MiXCR and lists one record per CDR3 protein. The table lists 300,000 to 450,000 distinct CDR3 sequences, approximately 13% of them singletons. The sample comprised blood. The receptors stem from a young woman with Graves' hyperthyroidism. Both conserved end residues are part of each CDR3. Fields, in order: V gene, clone size, D gene, J gene, CDR3 DNA, CDR3 protein. The D gene is left open where the match is weak. Size values are once, few and many counts, or a class for expanded clones, and some rows have none.

TRBV28	many	NA	TRBJ2-3	TGTGCCAGCGAGCCTGGCGGGGCCTCAGATACGCAGTATTTT	CASEPGGASDTQYF
TRBV19	many	TRBD1	TRBJ2-1	TGTGCCAGTAGTATTGGCGGGACAGGGCGCAATGAGCAGTTCTTC	CASSIGGTGRNEQFF
TRBV6-1	many	TRBD1	TRBJ1-1	TGTGCCAGCAGTTCCGAAGGGACAGACAACACTGAAGCTTTCTTT	CASSSEGTDNTEAFF
TRBV5-5	NA	NA	TRBJ2-7	TGTGCCAGCAGCTTGGCCAGGGCATCCTACGAGCAGTACTTC	CASSLARASYEQYF
TRBV28	many	TRBD2	TRBJ2-7	TGTGCCAGCAGGCGGGGAGCGGGAGGTCAGTACCCCTACGAGCAGTACTTC	CASRRGAGGQYPYEQYF
TRBV4-1	many	TRBD1	TRBJ1-2	TGCGCCAGCAGCCAGACCCCAGGACAGGGAGACAACTATGGCTACACCTTC	CASSQTPGQGDNYGYTF
TRBV28	many	TRBD1	TRBJ1-5	TGTGCCAGCAGTTTCTTGAGGACAGGGAATCAGCCCCAGCATTTT	CASSFLRTGNQPQHF
TRBV28	many	TRBD1	TRBJ1-1	TGTGCCAGCAGCTGGGACAGCAACACTGAAGCTTTCTTT	CASSWDSNTEAFF
TRBV29-1	NA	TRBD1	TRBJ1-2	TGCAGCGCATCTACAGGGGGAGACTATGGCTACACCTTC	CSASTGGDYGYTF
TRBV28	many	NA	TRBJ1-1	TGTGCCAGCAGTCTGCCCGGGGCTCGGGTCACTGAAGCTTTCTTT	CASSLPGARVTEAFF
TRBV27	few	NA	TRBJ2-7	TGTGCCAGCAGTCCCCCGGTTAGGGGGCAGTACTTC	CASSPPVRGQYF
TRBV9	many	NA	TRBJ1-1	TGTGCCAGCAGACCATGGGACCAAGGGAACACTGAAGCTTTCTTT	CASRPWDQGNTEAFF
TRBV6-2/TRBV6-3	many	NA	TRBJ2-7	TGTGCCAGCAGTACCGCGGACGGGTTGACCTACGAGCAGTACTTC	CASSTADGLTYEQYF
TRBV5-5	many	NA	TRBJ2-3	TGTGCCAGCAGCTTGGACGGGGACGCTAGCACAGATACGCAGTATTTT	CASSLDGDASTDTQYF
TRBV6-1	many	TRBD1	TRBJ2-1	TGTGCCAGCAGACCCGGGACAGGCGCCTACAATGAGCAGTTCTTC	CASRPGTGAYNEQFF
TRBV6-1	few	NA	TRBJ1-5	TGTGCCAGCACCCATAGCAATCAGCCCCAGCATTTT	CASTHSNQPQHF
TRBV10-2	many	NA	TRBJ1-2	TGCGCCAGCAGTGTTGGGGCGCGGAGTGGCTACACCTTC	CASSVGARSGYTF
TRBV6-6	many	NA	TRBJ1-6	TGTGCCAGCAGTTACGGGGTCCCACCCCTCCACTTT	CASSYGVPPLHF
TRBV6-1	many	NA	TRBJ1-3	TGTGCCAGCAGCCCACAGGGATACGGAAACACCATATATTTT	CASSPQGYGNTIYF
TRBV27	many	NA	TRBJ2-3	TGTGCCAGCAGTTTATTCGGGACAATTTTATCAGATACGCAGTATTTT	CASSLFGTILSDTQYF
TRBV30	many	NA	TRBJ2-7	TGTGCCTGGAATACGGACGGCTCCTACGAGCAGTACTTC	CAWNTDGSYEQYF
TRBV5-1	many	TRBD1	TRBJ1-1	TGCGCCAGCAGCTCCCTTCGACAGGGGCCCATGAACACTGAAGCTTTCTTT	CASSSLRQGPMNTEAFF
TRBV2	NA	NA	TRBJ2-3	TGTGCCACCACACCTAGCACAGATACGCAGTATTTT	CATTPSTDTQYF
TRBV5-1	many	TRBD1	TRBJ1-2	TGCGCCAGCAGCTTGGCCGCGGCCCAGGGGGATCGCGGCTACACCTTC	CASSLAAAQGDRGYTF
TRBV6-2/TRBV6-3	NA	NA	TRBJ2-5	TGTGCCAGCAGTTCAGGGACATCGCCAGAGTCCCAGTACTTC	CASSSGTSPESQYF
TRBV2	many	TRBD2	TRBJ2-1	TGTGCCAGCAGGGTGATGGGATTTTGGACTAGCGGGACGCTTGGCAATGAGCAGTTCTTC	CASRVMGFWTSGTLGNEQFF
TRBV20-1	many	NA	TRBJ2-5	TGCAGTGCTAGAGATCTGGAGACCCAGTACTTC	CSARDLETQYF
TRBV12-3/TRBV12-4	many	NA	TRBJ1-1	TGTGCCAGCAGTTTACGGATCGGAAACACTGAAGCTTTCTTT	CASSLRIGNTEAFF
TRBV18	many	TRBD1	TRBJ1-5	TGTGCCAGCTCACTGACAGGGGGCCACAATCAGCCCCAGCATTTT	CASSLTGGHNQPQHF
TRBV28	many	TRBD2	TRBJ2-3	TGTGCCAGCAGTTCCTGGACTAGCGGGAGAGGGGCGAGGGGCACAGATACGCAGTATTTT	CASSSWTSGRGARGTDTQYF
TRBV10-3	NA	NA	TRBJ1-1	TGTGCCATATTGGATGGGGAAGGCACTGAAGCTTTCTTT	CAILDGEGTEAFF
TRBV11-2	many	NA	TRBJ2-7	TGTGCCAGCAGCTCCCCGAGGGGGGCGGCTTGGTACGAGCAGTACTTC	CASSSPRGAAWYEQYF
TRBV7-9	many	NA	TRBJ1-2	TGTGCCAGCAGCCCTCGGTCGGGGGTTTCGTATGGCTACACCTTC	CASSPRSGVSYGYTF
TRBV9	NA	NA	TRBJ2-3	TGTGCCAGCAGCAACCGAAACACAGATACGCAGTATTTT	CASSNRNTDTQYF
TRBV7-8	many	NA	TRBJ1-2	TGTGCCAGCAGCTCAACCGACCCCCTTAACTATGGCTACACCTTC	CASSSTDPLNYGYTF
TRBV20-1	NA	NA	TRBJ1-4	TGCAGTGCTAGTTTAGTGTCAGGGGAAAAACTGTCTTTT	CSASLVSGEKLSF
TRBV18	many	NA	TRBJ1-3	TGTGCCAGCTCGCGCTCAGGGGTACCTGGAAACACCATATATTTT	CASSRSGVPGNTIYF
TRBV7-2	many	NA	TRBJ2-1	TGTGCCAGCAGCTCCCCCCTCTACAATGAGCAGTTCTTC	CASSSPLYNEQFF
TRBV7-9	few	NA	TRBJ2-2	TGTGCCAGCAGCTCCGGTTGGGCCGGGGAGCTGTTTTTT	CASSSGWAGELFF
TRBV12-3/TRBV12-4	many	NA	TRBJ2-7	TGTGCCAGCAGTTGGGACTTATACGAGCAGTACTTC	CASSWDLYEQYF
TRBV2	NA	NA	TRBJ1-3	TGTGCCAGCAAACCCGCCATCTCTGGAAACACCATATATTTT	CASKPAISGNTIYF
TRBV28	many	NA	TRBJ2-7	TGTGCCAGCGGAATAGAATACCCCTACGAGCAGTACTTC	CASGIEYPYEQYF
TRBV11-2	many	TRBD1	TRBJ1-4	TGTGCCAGCAGCTCGGGACAGGGGGCTCAAGCAACTAATGAAAAACTGTTTTTT	CASSSGQGAQATNEKLFF
TRBV3-1	many	NA	TRBJ2-5	TGTGCCAGCAGCCAAGATCGAGGGGCGGCAACAGAGACCCAGTACTTC	CASSQDRGAATETQYF
TRBV5-1	many	NA	TRBJ1-1	TGCGCCAGCAGCCCGGAGGCAGTAAACACTGAAGCTTTCTTT	CASSPEAVNTEAFF
TRBV3-1	many	NA	TRBJ2-3	TGTGCCAGCAGCCAAGTGGGGGAGACCACAGATACGCAGTATTTT	CASSQVGETTDTQYF
TRBV28	many	NA	TRBJ1-3	TGTGCCAGCAGTACGTTACCCGGAGCGTTCTCTGGAAACACCATATATTTT	CASSTLPGAFSGNTIYF
TRBV4-2	NA	TRBD1	TRBJ2-3	TGTGCCAGCAGCCAAGCCCCAGGGGGCGTCACAGATACGCAGTATTTT	CASSQAPGGVTDTQYF
TRBV18	many	NA	TRBJ1-2	TGTGCCAGCTCGGAAGATGCAGGGAGCGGCTACACCTTC	CASSEDAGSGYTF
TRBV2	many	TRBD2	TRBJ2-1	TGTGCCAGCAGTGAAATGGCTAGCGGGTTATACCTTCCCTACAATGAGCAGTTCTTC	CASSEMASGLYLPYNEQFF
TRBV20-1	NA	TRBD1	TRBJ2-2	TGCAGTGCTAGAGACCGGGACAGATCTTACACCGGGGAGCTGTTTTTT	CSARDRDRSYTGELFF
TRBV5-4	few	TRBD2	TRBJ2-1	TGTGCCAGCAGCCGTATGTGGGGGGGTATCAATGAGCAGTTCTTC	CASSRMWGGINEQFF
TRBV9	many	NA	TRBJ2-7	TGTGCCAGCAGCGTAGCTGGGACCCCAGATTTCTACGAGCAGTACTTC	CASSVAGTPDFYEQYF
TRBV5-6	NA	NA	TRBJ2-7	TGTGCCAGCAGCCAGACAATGGAGCAGTACTTC	CASSQTMEQYF
TRBV27	many	TRBD1	TRBJ1-3	TGTGCCAGCAGACTTACAGGGGGCTCTGGAAACACCATATATTTT	CASRLTGGSGNTIYF
TRBV6-2/TRBV6-3	many	NA	TRBJ1-3	TGTGCCAGCAGTTACAACCCGACAGGATCTGGAAACACCATATATTTT	CASSYNPTGSGNTIYF
TRBV5-1	many	TRBD2	TRBJ2-3	TGCGCCAGCAGCCAAAGGACTAGCGGGGACACAGATACGCAGTATTTT	CASSQRTSGDTDTQYF
TRBV12-3/TRBV12-4	many	NA	TRBJ1-2	TGTGCCAGCACCAGGACAGCCTATGGCTACACCTTC	CASTRTAYGYTF
TRBV20-1	NA	TRBD2	TRBJ2-1	TGCAGTGCTAGAAGAGCGGGGGACGCCTACAATGAGCAGTTCTTC	CSARRAGDAYNEQFF